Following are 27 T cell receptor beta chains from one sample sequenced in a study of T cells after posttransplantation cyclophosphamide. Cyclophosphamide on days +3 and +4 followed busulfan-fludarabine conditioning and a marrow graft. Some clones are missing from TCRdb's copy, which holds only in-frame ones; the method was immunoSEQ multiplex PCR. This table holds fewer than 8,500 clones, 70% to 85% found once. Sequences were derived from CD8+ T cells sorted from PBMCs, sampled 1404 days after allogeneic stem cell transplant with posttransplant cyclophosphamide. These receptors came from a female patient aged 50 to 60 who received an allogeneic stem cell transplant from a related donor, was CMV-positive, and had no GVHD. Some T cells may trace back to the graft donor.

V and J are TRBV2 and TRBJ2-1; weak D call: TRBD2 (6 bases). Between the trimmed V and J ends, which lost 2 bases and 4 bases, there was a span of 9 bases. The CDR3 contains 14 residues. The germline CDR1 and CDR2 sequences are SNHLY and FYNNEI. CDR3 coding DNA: TGTGCCAGCAGTGAACGCGGGAATTACAATGAGCAGTTCTTC. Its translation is CASSERGNYNEQFF.

CDR3 sequence (DNA): TGTGCCAGCAGCCAGCCGACTAGCGGGAAGGAGACCCAGTACTTC. Its protein is CASSQPTSGKETQYF. The J gene is TRBJ2-5, the V gene TRBV5-5, with 11 bases matching TRBD2. The germline V gene encodes CDR1 SGHKS and CDR2 YYEKEE (reference sequence). This CDR3 is 15 amino acids long. With 4 bases clipped from V and 5 bases from J, the junction kept 7 bases outside the gene matches.

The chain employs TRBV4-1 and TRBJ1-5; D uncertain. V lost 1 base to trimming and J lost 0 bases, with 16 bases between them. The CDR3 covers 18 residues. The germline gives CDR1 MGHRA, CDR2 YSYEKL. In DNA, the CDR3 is TGCGCCAGCAGCCAAGTCGGCGGCGAGGGATATAGCAATCAGCCCCAGCATTTT. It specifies CASSQVGGEGYSNQPQHF.

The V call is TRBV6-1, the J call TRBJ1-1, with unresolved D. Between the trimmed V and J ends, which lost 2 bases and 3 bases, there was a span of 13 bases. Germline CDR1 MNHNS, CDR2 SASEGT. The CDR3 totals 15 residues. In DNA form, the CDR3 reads TGTGCCAGCAGTGAATACGGGGTTAGGTACACTGAAGCTTTCTTT. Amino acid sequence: CASSEYGVRYTEAFF.

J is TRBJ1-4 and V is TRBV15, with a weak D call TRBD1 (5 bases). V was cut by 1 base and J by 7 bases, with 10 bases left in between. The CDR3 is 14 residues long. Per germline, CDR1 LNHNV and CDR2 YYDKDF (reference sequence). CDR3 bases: TGTGCCACCAGCAGAGGGCAGGGAAGTGAAAAACTGTTTTTT. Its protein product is CATSRGQGSEKLFF.

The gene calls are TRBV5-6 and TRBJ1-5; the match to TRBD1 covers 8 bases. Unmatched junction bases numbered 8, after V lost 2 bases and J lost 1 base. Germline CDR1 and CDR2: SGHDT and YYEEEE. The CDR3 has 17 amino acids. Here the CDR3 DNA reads TGTGCCAGCAGCTTTGGACAGGGCCGCTCGAGCAATCAGCCCCAGCATTTT. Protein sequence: CASSFGQGRSSNQPQHF.

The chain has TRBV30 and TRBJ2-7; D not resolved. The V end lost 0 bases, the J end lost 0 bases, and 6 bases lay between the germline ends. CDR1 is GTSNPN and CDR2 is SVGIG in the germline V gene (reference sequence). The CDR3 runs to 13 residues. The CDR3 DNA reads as TGTGCCTGGAGTGTGTCGGTCTCCTACGAGCAGTACTTC. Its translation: CAWSVSVSYEQYF. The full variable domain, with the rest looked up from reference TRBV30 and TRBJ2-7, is SQTIHQWPATLVQPVGSPLSLECTVEGTSNPNLYWYRQAAGRGLQLLFYSVGIGQISSEVPQNLSASRPQDRQFILSSKKLLLSDSGFYLCAWSVSVSYEQYFGPGTRLTVT.

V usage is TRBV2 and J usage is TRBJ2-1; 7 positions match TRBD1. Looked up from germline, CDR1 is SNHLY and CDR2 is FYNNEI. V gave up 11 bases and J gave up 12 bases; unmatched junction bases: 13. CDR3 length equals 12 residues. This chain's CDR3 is CAVPEQGLWQFF. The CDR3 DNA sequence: TGTGCCGTACCGGAACAGGGGCTGTGGCAGTTCTTC. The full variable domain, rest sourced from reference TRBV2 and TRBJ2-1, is EPEVTQTPSHQVTQMGQEVILRCVPISNHLYFYWYRQILGQKVEFLVSFYNNEISEKSEIFDDQFSVERPDGSNFTLKIRSTKLEDSAMYFCAVPEQGLWQFFGPGTRLTVL.

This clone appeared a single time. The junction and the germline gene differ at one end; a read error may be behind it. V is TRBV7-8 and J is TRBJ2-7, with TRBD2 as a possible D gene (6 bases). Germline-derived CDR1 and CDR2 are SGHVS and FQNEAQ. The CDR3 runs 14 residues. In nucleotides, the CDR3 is TGTGCCAGCAGCTTAGCGTCGACTAGACGCCACGTGGACTTC. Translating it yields CASSLASTRRHVDF.

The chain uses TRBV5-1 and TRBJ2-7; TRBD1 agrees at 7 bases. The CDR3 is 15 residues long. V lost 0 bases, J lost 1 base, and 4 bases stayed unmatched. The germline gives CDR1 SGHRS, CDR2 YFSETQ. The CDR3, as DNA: TGCGCCAGCAGCTTGGAGACAGGGCTATCCTACGAGCAGTACTTC. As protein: CASSLETGLSYEQYF.

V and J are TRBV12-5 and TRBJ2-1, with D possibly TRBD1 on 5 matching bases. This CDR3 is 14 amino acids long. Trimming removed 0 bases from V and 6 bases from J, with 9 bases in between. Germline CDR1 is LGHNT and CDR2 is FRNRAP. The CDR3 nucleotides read TGTGCTAGTGGTTTGGTCGGTGGGGCCAATGAGCAGTTCTTC. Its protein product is CASGLVGGANEQFF.

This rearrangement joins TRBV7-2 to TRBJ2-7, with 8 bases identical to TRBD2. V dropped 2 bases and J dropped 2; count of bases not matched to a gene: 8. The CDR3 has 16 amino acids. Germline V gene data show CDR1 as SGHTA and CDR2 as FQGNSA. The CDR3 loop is CASSLLALAEAYEQYF. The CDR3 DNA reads TGTGCCAGCAGCTTACTCGCACTAGCGGAAGCCTACGAGCAGTACTTC.

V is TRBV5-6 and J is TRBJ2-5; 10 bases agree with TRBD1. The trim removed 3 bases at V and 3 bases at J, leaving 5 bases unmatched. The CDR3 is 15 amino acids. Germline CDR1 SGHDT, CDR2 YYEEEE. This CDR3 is CASSWTGGKKETQYF. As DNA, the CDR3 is TGTGCCAGCAGCTGGACAGGGGGAAAAAAAGAGACCCAGTACTTC.

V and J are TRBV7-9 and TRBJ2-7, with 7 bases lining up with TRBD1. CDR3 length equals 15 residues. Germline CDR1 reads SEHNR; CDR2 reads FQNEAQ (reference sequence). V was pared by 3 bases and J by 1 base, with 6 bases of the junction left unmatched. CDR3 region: CASSFSLQGSYEQYF. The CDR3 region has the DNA TGTGCCAGCAGCTTCAGCCTACAGGGGTCCTACGAGCAGTACTTC.

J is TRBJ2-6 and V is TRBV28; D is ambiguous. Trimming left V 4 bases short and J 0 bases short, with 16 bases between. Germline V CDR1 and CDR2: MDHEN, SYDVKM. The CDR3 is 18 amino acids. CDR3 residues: CASSSLGERFSGANVLTF. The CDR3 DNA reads TGTGCCAGCAGTTCCCTAGGCGAGCGATTCTCTGGGGCCAACGTCCTGACTTTC. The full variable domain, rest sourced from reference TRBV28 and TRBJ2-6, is DVKVTQSSRYLVKRTGEKVFLECVQDMDHENMFWYRQDPGLGLRLIYFSYDVKMKEKGDIPEGYSVSREKKERFSLILESASTNQTSMYLCASSSLGERFSGANVLTFGAGSRLTVL.

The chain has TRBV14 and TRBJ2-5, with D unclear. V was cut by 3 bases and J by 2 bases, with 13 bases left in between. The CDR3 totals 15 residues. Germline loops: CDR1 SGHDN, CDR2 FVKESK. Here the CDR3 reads CASSHKLTGQETQYF. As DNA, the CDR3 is TGTGCCAGCAGCCACAAACTGACCGGGCAAGAGACCCAGTACTTC.

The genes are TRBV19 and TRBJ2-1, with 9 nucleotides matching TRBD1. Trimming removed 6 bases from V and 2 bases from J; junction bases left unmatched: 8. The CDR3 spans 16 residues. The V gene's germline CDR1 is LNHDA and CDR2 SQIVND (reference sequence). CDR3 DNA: TGTGCCAGTAGCGTCGACACAGGGGGCCCCTACAATGAGCAGTTCTTC. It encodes CASSVDTGGPYNEQFF.

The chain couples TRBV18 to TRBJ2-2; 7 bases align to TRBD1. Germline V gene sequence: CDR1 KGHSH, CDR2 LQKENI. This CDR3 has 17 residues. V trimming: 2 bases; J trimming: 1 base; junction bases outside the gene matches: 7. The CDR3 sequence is CASSPTLGTENTGELFF. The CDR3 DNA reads TGTGCCAGCTCACCAACCCTCGGGACAGAGAACACCGGGGAGCTGTTTTTT.

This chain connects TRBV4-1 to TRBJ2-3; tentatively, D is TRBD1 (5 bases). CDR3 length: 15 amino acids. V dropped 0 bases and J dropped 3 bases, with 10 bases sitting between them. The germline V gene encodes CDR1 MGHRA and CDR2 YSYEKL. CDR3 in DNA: TGCGCCAGCAGCCAAGAGTTTCAGGGAACAGATACGCAGTATTTT. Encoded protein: CASSQEFQGTDTQYF.

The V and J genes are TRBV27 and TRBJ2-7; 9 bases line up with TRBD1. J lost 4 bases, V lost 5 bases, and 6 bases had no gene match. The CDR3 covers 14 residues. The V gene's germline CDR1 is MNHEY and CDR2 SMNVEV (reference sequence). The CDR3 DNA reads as TGTGCCAGCAGTCCGGGACAGGGATGGTACGAGCAGTACTTC. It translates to CASSPGQGWYEQYF.

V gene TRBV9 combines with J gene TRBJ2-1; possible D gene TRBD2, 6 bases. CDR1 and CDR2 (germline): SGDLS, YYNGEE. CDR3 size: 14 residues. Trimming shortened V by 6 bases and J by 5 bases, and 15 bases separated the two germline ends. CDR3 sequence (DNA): TGTGCCAGCACCGGTAGACTAGGGAACAATGAGCAGTTCTTC. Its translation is CASTGRLGNNEQFF. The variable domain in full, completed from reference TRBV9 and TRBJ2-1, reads DSGVTQTPKHLITATGQRVTLRCSPRSGDLSVYWYQQSLDQGLQFLIQYYNGEERAKGNILERFSAQQFPDLHSELNLSSLELGDSALYFCASTGRLGNNEQFFGPGTRLTVL.

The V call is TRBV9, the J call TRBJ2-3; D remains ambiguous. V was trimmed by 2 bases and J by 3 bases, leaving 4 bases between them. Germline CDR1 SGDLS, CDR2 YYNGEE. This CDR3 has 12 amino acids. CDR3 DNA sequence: TGTGCCAGCAGCGTTCCAACAGATACGCAGTATTTT. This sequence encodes CASSVPTDTQYF.

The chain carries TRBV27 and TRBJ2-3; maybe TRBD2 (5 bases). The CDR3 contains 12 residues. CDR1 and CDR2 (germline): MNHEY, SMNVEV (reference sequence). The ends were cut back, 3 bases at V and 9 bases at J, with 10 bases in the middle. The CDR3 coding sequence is TGTGCCAGCAGTTTCCTAGCAGGCACGCAGTATTTT. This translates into CASSFLAGTQYF.

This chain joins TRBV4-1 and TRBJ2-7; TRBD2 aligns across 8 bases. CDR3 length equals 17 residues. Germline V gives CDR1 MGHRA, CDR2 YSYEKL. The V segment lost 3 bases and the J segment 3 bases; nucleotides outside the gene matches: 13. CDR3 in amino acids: CASSHGAGTSKFYEQYF. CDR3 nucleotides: TGCGCCAGCAGCCATGGGGCCGGGACTAGTAAGTTCTACGAGCAGTACTTC.

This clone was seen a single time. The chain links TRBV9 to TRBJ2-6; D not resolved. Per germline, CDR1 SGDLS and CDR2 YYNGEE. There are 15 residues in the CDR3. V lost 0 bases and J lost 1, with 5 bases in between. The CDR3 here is CASSVGPSGANVLTF. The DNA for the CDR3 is TGTGCCAGCAGCGTAGGGCCTTCTGGGGCCAACGTCCTGACTTTC. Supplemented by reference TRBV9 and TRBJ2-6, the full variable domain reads DSGVTQTPKHLITATGQRVTLRCSPRSGDLSVYWYQQSLDQGLQFLIQYYNGEERAKGNILERFSAQQFPDLHSELNLSSLELGDSALYFCASSVGPSGANVLTFGAGSRLTVL.

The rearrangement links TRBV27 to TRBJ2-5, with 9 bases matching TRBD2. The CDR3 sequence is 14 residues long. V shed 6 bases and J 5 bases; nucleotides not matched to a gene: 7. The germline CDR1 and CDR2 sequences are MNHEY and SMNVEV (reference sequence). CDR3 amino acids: CASRGPGLAETQYF. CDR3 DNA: TGTGCCAGCAGGGGCCCCGGACTAGCGGAGACCCAGTACTTC.

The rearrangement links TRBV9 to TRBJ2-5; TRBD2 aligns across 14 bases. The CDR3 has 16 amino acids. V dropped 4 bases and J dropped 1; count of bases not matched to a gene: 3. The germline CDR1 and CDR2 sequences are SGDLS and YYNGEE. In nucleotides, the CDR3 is TGTGCCAGCAGCCCGACTAGCGGGGGGGGCCAAGAGACCCAGTACTTC. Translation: CASSPTSGGGQETQYF.